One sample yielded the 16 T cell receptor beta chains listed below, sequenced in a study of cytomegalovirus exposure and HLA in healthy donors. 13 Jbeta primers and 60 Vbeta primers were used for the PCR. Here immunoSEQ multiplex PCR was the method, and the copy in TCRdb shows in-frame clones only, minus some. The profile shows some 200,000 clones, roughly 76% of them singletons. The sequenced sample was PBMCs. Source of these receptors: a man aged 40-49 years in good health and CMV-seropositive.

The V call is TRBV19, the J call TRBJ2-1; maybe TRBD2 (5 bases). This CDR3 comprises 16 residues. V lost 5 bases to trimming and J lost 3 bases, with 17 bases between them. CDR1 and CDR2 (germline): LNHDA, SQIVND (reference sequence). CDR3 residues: CASSSILAGSYNEQFF. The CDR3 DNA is TGTGCCAGTAGTTCAATTCTAGCTGGTAGCTACAATGAGCAGTTCTTC.

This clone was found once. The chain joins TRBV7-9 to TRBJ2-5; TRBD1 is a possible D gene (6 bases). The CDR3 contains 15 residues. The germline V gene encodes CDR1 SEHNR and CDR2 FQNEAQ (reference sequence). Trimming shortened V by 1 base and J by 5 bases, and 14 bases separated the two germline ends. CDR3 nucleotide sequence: TGTGCCAGCAGCTTAGGGGCAGGGGCCACGGAGACCCAGTACTTC. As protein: CASSLGAGATETQYF.

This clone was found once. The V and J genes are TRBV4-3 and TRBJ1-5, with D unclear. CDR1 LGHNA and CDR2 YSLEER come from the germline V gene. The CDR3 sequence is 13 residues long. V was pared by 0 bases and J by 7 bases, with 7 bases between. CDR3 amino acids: CASSQDVRQPQHF. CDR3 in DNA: TGCGCCAGCAGCCAAGACGTTCGGCAGCCCCAGCATTTT.

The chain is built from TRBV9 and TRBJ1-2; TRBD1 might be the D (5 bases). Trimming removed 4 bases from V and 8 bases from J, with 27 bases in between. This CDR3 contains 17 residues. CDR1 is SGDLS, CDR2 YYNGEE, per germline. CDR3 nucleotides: TGTGCCAGCAGCAGCGCCCATCGACAGACCAGTGGTAGAGGCTACACCTTC. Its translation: CASSSAHRQTSGRGYTF.

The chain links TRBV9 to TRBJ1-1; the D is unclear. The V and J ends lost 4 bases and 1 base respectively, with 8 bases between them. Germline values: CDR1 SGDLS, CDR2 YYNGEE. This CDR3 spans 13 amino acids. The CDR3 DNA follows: TGTGCCAGCAGCCCTAGCCCGAACACTGAAGCTTTCTTT. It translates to CASSPSPNTEAFF. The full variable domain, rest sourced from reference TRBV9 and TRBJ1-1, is DSGVTQTPKHLITATGQRVTLRCSPRSGDLSVYWYQQSLDQGLQFLIQYYNGEERAKGNILERFSAQQFPDLHSELNLSSLELGDSALYFCASSPSPNTEAFFGQGTRLTVV.

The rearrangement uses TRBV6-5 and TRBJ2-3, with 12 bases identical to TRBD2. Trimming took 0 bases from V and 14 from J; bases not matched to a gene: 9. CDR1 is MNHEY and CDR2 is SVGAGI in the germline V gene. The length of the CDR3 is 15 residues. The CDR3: CASSYSGLAGGQPYF. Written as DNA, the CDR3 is TGTGCCAGCAGTTACTCTGGGCTAGCGGGGGGGCAGCCGTATTTT.

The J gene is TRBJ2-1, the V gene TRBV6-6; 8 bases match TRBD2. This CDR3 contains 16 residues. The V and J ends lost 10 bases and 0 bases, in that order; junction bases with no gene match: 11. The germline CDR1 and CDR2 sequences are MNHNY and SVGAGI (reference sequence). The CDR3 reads CATHVAGRSSYNEQFF. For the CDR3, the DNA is TGTGCCACCCATGTAGCGGGGAGGAGCTCCTACAATGAGCAGTTCTTC.

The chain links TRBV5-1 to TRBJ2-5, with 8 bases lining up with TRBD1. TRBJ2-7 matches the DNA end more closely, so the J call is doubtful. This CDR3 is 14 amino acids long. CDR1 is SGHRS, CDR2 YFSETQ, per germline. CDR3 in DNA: TGCGCCAGCAGCTGGGGGGACAGGAACTACGAGCAGTACTTC. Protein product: CASSWGDRNYEQYF.

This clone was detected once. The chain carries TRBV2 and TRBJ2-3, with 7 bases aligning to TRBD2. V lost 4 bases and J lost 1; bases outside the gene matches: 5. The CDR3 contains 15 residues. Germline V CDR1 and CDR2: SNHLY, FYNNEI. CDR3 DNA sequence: TGTGCCAGCAGTGTGGAGAGCGGGGGCACAGATACGCAGTATTTT. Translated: CASSVESGGTDTQYF.

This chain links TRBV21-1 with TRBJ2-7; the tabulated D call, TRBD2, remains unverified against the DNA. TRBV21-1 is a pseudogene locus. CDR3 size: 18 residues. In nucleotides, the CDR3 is TGTGCCAGCAGCCGCTCGGGGTTTAGCAGACCCGAAGGAAAACGCATAGACTTC. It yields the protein CASSRSGFSRPEGKRIDF.

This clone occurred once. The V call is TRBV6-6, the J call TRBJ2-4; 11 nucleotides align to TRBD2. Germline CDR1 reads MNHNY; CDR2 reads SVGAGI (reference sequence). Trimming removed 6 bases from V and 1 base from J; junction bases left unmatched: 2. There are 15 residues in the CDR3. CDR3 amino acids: CASRPSGGAKNIQYF. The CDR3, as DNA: TGTGCCAGCAGGCCTAGCGGGGGGGCCAAAAACATTCAGTACTTC.

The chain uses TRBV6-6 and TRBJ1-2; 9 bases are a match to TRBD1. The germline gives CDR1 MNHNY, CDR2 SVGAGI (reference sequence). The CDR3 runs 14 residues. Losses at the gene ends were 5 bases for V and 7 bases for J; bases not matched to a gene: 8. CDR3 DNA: TGTGCCAGCAGTGCGCCACAGGGGGCGGGTGGCTACACCTTC. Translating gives CASSAPQGAGGYTF.

CDR3 coding DNA: TGCGCCAGCAGCTTGGAGCCCGGGGACAGCTCCTACGAGCAGTACTTC. This translates into CASSLEPGDSSYEQYF. This chain joins TRBV5-1 and TRBJ2-7; 7 nucleotides align to TRBD1. The germline gives CDR1 SGHRS, CDR2 YFSETQ. The trim removed 0 bases at V and 0 bases at J, leaving 6 bases unmatched. This CDR3 is 16 amino acids long.

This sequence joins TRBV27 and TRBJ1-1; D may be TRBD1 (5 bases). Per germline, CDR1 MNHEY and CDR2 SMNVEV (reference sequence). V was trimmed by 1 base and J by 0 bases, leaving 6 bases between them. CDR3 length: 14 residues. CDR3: CASSLLGLNTEAFF. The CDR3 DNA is TGTGCCAGCAGTTTATTGGGGCTGAACACTGAAGCTTTCTTT.

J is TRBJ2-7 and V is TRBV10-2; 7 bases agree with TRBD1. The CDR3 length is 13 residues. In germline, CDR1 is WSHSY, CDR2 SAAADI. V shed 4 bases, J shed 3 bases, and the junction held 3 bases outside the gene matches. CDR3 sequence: CASSAGQNYEQYF. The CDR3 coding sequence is TGCGCCAGCAGTGCGGGACAGAACTACGAGCAGTACTTC.

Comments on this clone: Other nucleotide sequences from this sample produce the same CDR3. In DNA, the CDR3 is TGTGCCAGCAGTTTGACAGGGCGAAATGAAAAACTGTTTTTT. The encoded protein is CASSLTGRNEKLFF. The V call is TRBV28, the J call TRBJ1-4; 7 bases match TRBD1. Germline loops: CDR1 MDHEN, CDR2 SYDVKM. V was pared by 3 bases and J by 5 bases, with 3 bases of the junction left unmatched. The CDR3 has 14 residues.